This T cell receptor beta chain was identified in a study of cytomegalovirus exposure and HLA in healthy donors. It was with 60 Vbeta and 13 Jbeta primers that the PCR ran. TCRdb's table, derived via immunoSEQ multiplex PCR, lists solely in-frame clones and lacks some. Of 100,000 to 150,000 clones in the sample, about 80% were seen once. The CDR3 covers 14 residues. Germline V gives CDR1 SNHLY, CDR2 FYNNEI. V was pared by 7 bases and J by 3 bases, with 16 bases between. Remarks on this clone: Its matching antigen is unknown.

Study results and caveats: The authors excluded some V segments, including TRBV6-2 and TRBV6-3, as indistinguishable. Per published accounts, TCR beta sequences correctly predicted the HLA-A and HLA-B alleles of most subjects. Presence/absence analyses rested on an assumption that sequencing depth was roughly uniform across donors. Earlier findings revealed that most TCR beta V segments proved productive either about 87% or about 30% of the time.

Source material: PBMCs. This clonotype was sampled from a human donor in good health. This sequence joins TRBV2 and TRBJ2-7; perhaps TRBD1 as D (5 bases). The CDR3 here is CASITGQGIYEQYF. The CDR3 nucleotides read TGTGCCAGCATCACCGGACAAGGGATCTACGAGCAGTACTTC.